A single sample gave rise to the 19 T cell receptor beta chains below, sequenced in a study of PD-1 blockade in classical Hodgkin lymphoma. Some clones are missing from TCRdb's copy, which holds only in-frame ones; the method was immunoSEQ multiplex PCR. Here the sample spans 30,000 or so clones, 90% being singletons. All trial patients relapsed after autologous stem cell transplantation. Magnetic negative selection was used to purify CD4+ T cells from PBMCs that had been thawed. The sample consisted of CD4+ T cells from blood, taken at baseline. The receptors derive from a human donor with classical Hodgkin lymphoma.

The chain links TRBV5-4 to TRBJ1-1; 9 nucleotides line up with TRBD1. The CDR3 contains 13 residues. The germline V gene has CDR1 SGHNT and CDR2 YYREEE (reference sequence). After removal of 5 bases from V and 10 bases from J, the junction contained 9 bases not matched to a gene. The DNA of the CDR3 is TGTGCCAGCAGTTTCACAGGGGGCCCTTTAGCTTTCTTT. It codes for CASSFTGGPLAFF.

The chain joins TRBV19 to TRBJ2-1; 7 bases fit TRBD2. CDR1 is LNHDA and CDR2 is SQIVND in the germline V gene (reference sequence). Trimming removed 3 bases from V and 2 bases from J; junction bases left unmatched: 4. This CDR3 spans 15 amino acids. CDR3 in amino acids: CASSILLAAYNEQFF. In nucleotides, the CDR3 is TGTGCCAGTAGTATTCTTCTAGCGGCCTACAATGAGCAGTTCTTC.

The genes are TRBV28 and TRBJ1-2; a possible D gene is TRBD1 (5 bases). This CDR3 comprises 14 residues. Trimming stripped 8 bases from V and 4 bases from J, with 17 bases between. CDR1 is MDHEN, CDR2 SYDVKM, per germline. The CDR3 loop is CASWSPGPSYGYTF. CDR3 nucleotide sequence: TGTGCCAGCTGGTCCCCGGGACCGTCCTATGGCTACACCTTC.

This chain links TRBV2 with TRBJ1-1, with D tentatively TRBD1 (6 bases). The CDR3 loop spans 10 amino acids. The V end was cut by 11 bases, the J end by 7 bases, with 11 bases between. Germline-derived CDR1 and CDR2 are SNHLY and FYNNEI. CDR3 coding DNA: TGTGCCGGGGGCCGGATTGAAGCTTTCTTT. It codes for CAGGRIEAFF.

The chain recombines TRBV9 with TRBJ2-7, with D perhaps TRBD1 (5 bases). The CDR3 spans 14 residues. Trimming took off 3 bases at V and 2 bases at J, with 12 bases between the two ends. The germline V gene encodes CDR1 SGDLS and CDR2 YYNGEE. Written as DNA, the CDR3 is TGTGCCAGCAGCGGCCAGGGAAGTCCCTACGAGCAGTACTTC. This sequence encodes CASSGQGSPYEQYF.

This chain joins TRBV9 and TRBJ2-2, with D hard to call. Germline lookup yields CDR1 SGDLS and CDR2 YYNGEE. The CDR3 has 14 residues. V was trimmed by 3 bases and J by 3 bases, leaving 9 bases between them. The CDR3 DNA reads TGTGCCAGCAGCGCCCATCTGGACACCGGGGAGCTGTTTTTT. Encoded protein: CASSAHLDTGELFF.

The chain combines TRBV29-1 with TRBJ2-3, with D possibly matching TRBD1 (5 bases). The germline gives CDR1 SQVTM, CDR2 ANQGSEA. CDR3 length: 12 amino acids. Trimming took off 6 bases at V and 3 bases at J, with 10 bases between the two ends. DNA of the CDR3: TGCAGCGTCCGTCAGGGAACAGATACGCAGTATTTT. It codes for CSVRQGTDTQYF.

The chain joins TRBV27 to TRBJ2-7, with 7 positions matching TRBD1. Germline values: CDR1 MNHEY, CDR2 SMNVEV (reference sequence). The junction had 9 bases not matched to a gene; V was cut back by 3 bases and J by 1 base. The CDR3 has 16 amino acids. The CDR3: CASSFELGTASYEQYF. The CDR3 DNA sequence: TGTGCCAGCAGTTTCGAGTTAGGGACAGCATCCTACGAGCAGTACTTC.

This rearrangement joins TRBV5-1 to TRBJ2-2; D possibly corresponds to TRBD1 (6 bases). Trimming left V 0 bases short and J 4 bases short, with 10 bases between. The CDR3 covers 15 residues. Looked up from germline, CDR1 is SGHRS and CDR2 is YFSETQ. CDR3 in DNA: TGCGCCAGCAGCTTGGACAGGGTTCGCACCGGGGAGCTGTTTTTT. This encodes CASSLDRVRTGELFF.

The V gene is TRBV7-2, the J gene TRBJ2-2; possibly TRBD1 for D (5 bases). The CDR3 extends over 14 amino acids. CDR1 SGHTA and CDR2 FQGNSA come from the germline V gene. Between the trimmed V and J ends, which lost 1 base and 5 bases, there was a span of 8 bases. The CDR3 bases are TGTGCCAGCAGCTTAGTCCCAGGGACCGGGGAGCTGTTTTTT. It encodes CASSLVPGTGELFF. The whole variable domain, remainder taken from reference TRBV7-2 and TRBJ2-2, is GAGVSQSPSNKVTEKGKDVELRCDPISGHTALYWYRQSLGQGLEFLIYFQGNSAPDKSGLPSDRFSAERTGGSVSTLTIQRTQQEDSAVYLCASSLVPGTGELFFGEGSRLTVL.

The V and J genes are TRBV4-1 and TRBJ1-1; the D is unclear. V dropped 1 base and J dropped 0 bases, with 15 bases sitting between them. The CDR3 covers 17 residues. The germline V gene encodes CDR1 MGHRA and CDR2 YSYEKL. The CDR3 reads CASSQGAPSLMNTEAFF. DNA of the CDR3: TGCGCCAGCAGCCAAGGGGCGCCAAGCCTAATGAACACTGAAGCTTTCTTT.

This clone has just a few counts. The chain is built from TRBV2 and TRBJ2-7; TRBD1 matches at 7 bases. The germline CDR1 and CDR2 sequences are SNHLY and FYNNEI. The CDR3 has 13 residues. The V segment lost 6 bases and the J segment 0 bases; nucleotides outside the gene matches: 2. Here the CDR3 reads CASSRDSSYEQYF. The CDR3 DNA reads as TGTGCCAGCAGCCGGGACAGCTCCTACGAGCAGTACTTC. Drawing the rest from reference TRBV2 and TRBJ2-7, the complete variable domain is EPEVTQTPSHQVTQMGQEVILRCVPISNHLYFYWYRQILGQKVEFLVSFYNNEISEKSEIFDDQFSVERPDGSNFTLKIRSTKLEDSAMYFCASSRDSSYEQYFGPGTRLTVT.

This chain links TRBV5-6 with TRBJ2-3; no clear D. CDR1 is SGHDT and CDR2 is YYEEEE in the germline V gene. V lost 5 bases and J lost 1, with 5 bases in between. The CDR3 length is 12 residues. The CDR3 here is CASSGGTDTQYF. Written as DNA, the CDR3 is TGTGCCAGCAGTGGGGGCACAGATACGCAGTATTTT.

This clone has just one count. This chain links TRBV29-1 with TRBJ1-1, with 8 nucleotides matching TRBD1. Trimming took 3 bases from V and 1 from J; bases not matched to a gene: 7. The CDR3 consists of 15 residues. Germline CDR1 SQVTM, CDR2 ANQGSEA. The DNA of the CDR3 is TGCAGCGTTGATTTCAGGGGGCAGAGGAACACTGAAGCTTTCTTT. Translated: CSVDFRGQRNTEAFF.

This clone appeared a single time. V is TRBV30 and J is TRBJ2-7; 8 bases line up with TRBD1. Germline loops: CDR1 GTSNPN, CDR2 SVGIG (reference sequence). This CDR3 has 14 amino acids. J lost 3 bases, V lost 8 bases, and 12 bases had no gene match. The CDR3 nucleotides are TGTGCCGGGACACGGACAGGGCAAGGCTACGAGCAGTACTTC. This codes for CAGTRTGQGYEQYF.

The chain uses TRBV30 and TRBJ2-1; D possibly corresponds to TRBD2 (6 bases). This CDR3 is 14 amino acids long. Germline-derived CDR1 and CDR2 are GTSNPN and SVGIG (reference sequence). V was clipped by 0 bases and J by 12 bases, with 18 bases between them. As DNA, the CDR3 is TGTGCCTGGAGTGTAAAGAGGGGAATGGGGGGGCAGTTCTTC. Translating gives CAWSVKRGMGGQFF.

This clone has just one count. The genes are TRBV11-1 and TRBJ2-5; 8 positions match TRBD2. Losses at the gene ends were 3 bases for V and 4 bases for J; bases not matched to a gene: 1. Germline V CDR1 and CDR2: SGHAT, FQDESV (reference sequence). This CDR3 has 13 amino acids. The CDR3 here is CASSFAGGETQYF. The CDR3 DNA follows: TGTGCCAGCAGCTTCGCGGGGGGAGAGACCCAGTACTTC.

The chain employs TRBV10-3 and TRBJ2-5, with 11 bases that match TRBD2. CDR1 and CDR2 from the germline V gene are ENHRY and SYGVKD. With 3 bases clipped from V and 4 bases from J, the junction kept 7 bases outside the gene matches. This CDR3 is built from 16 residues. CDR3 in amino acids: CAISDSLAGAVETQYF. DNA for the CDR3: TGTGCCATCAGTGACTCACTAGCGGGAGCGGTAGAGACCCAGTACTTC.

V is TRBV28 and J is TRBJ2-7, with D possibly being TRBD1 (5 bases). In germline, CDR1 is MDHEN, CDR2 SYDVKM. Trimming pared 0 bases from V and 6 bases from J, leaving 15 bases between. This CDR3 comprises 15 residues. CDR3 protein: CASSLWGRSGIEQYF. CDR3 coding DNA: TGTGCCAGCAGTTTATGGGGGCGGTCCGGTATCGAGCAGTACTTC.